A selection of T cell receptor beta chains follows, all from one sample in a study of Ad26.COV2.S vaccination and SARS-CoV-2 variants. The method was immunoSEQ multiplex PCR; TCRdb's version includes in-frame clones alone and lacks a portion of them. The sample records a few hundred thousand clones, around 91% being singletons. Material: peripheral blood, obtained in a trial of Ad26.COV2.S vaccine versus placebo. The receptors come from a person aged 18-65 years who received the Ad26.COV2.S COVID-19 vaccine or a placebo. CDR3s include the opening cysteine and the closing phenylalanine or tryptophan. Fields, in order: clone size, V gene, CDR3 protein. Clone size is not always given. Where it is, it says once, few, many or a class for expanded clones.

NA	TRBV27	CASSFKGGRASDTQYF
NA	TRBV10-3	CASHRGPREKLFF
once	TRBV11-3	CASTWGGEDTGELFF
NA	TRBV20-1	CSAKGNYGYTF
NA	TRBV7-9	CASSSPRQSAEAFF
NA	TRBV28	CASSPLTGNSPLHF
NA	TRBV6-2/TRBV6-3	CASSYWATGGNEQYF
NA	TRBV4-2	CASSQDPGGGTGELFF
once	TRBV4-3	CASSQDTGGGYGYTF
NA	TRBV5-4	CASSFVGRDNEQFF
NA	TRBV11-3	CASSVQGTGYTF
NA	TRBV6-6	CASSYSSGTDEQYF
NA	TRBV4-1	CASSRRGADYSYNEQFF
NA	TRBV27	CATKRGDSSYEQYF
NA	TRBV5-1	CASSLGAGTEAFF
few	TRBV6-6	CASSRLSGGRTYNEQFF
NA	TRBV6-2/TRBV6-3	CASSYPTQGAGGQPQHF
NA	TRBV19	CASTVGLGTDTQYF
NA	TRBV27	CASSLAGGFSSYNSPLHF
NA	TRBV5-5	CASSLHSTYEQYF
NA	TRBV29-1	CSTIGGGDYGYTF
once	TRBV4-1	CASSQAPQGSHEQFF
NA	TRBV5-6	CASSNGQGRYGYTF
NA	TRBV19	CASSTPGQGGNEQFF
NA	TRBV28	CASSSPVVRPNTGELFF
NA	TRBV19	CASSIPGDPYEQYF
NA	TRBV11-3	CASSSPPGTGREGYTF
NA	TRBV5-1	CASSTGTGVMNTEAFF
NA	TRBV18	CASSPSGRTYEQYF
NA	TRBV7-8	CASSLVQTTEAFF
NA	TRBV5-6	CASSRGYNEDTQYF
NA	TRBV19	CASSARTAYGYTF
NA	TRBV5-6	CASSLGREQFF
NA	TRBV4-1	CASSQGASADTDTQYF
NA	TRBV5-8	CASSLDRRSQPQHF
few	TRBV10-3	CAISESGTVAYEQYF
NA	TRBV11-1	CASSPQGSYEQYF
NA	TRBV4-3	CASSQDRGRFYGYTF
once	TRBV7-9	CASSLEGGSPLHF
NA	TRBV7-9	CASGGLGGSGTQYF
NA	TRBV28	CASIGGRRSYEQYF
NA	TRBV4-1	CASSSLGAGVEGYTF
NA	TRBV6-2/TRBV6-3	CASSEGDFYQPQHF
NA	TRBV13	CASSSTLGQGDTSTDTQYF
NA	TRBV21-1	CASSKALPMNTEAFF
NA	TRBV5-5	CASSSGSGYQETQYF
NA	TRBV6-5	CASSYSGDSNQPQHF
once	TRBV3-1/TRBV3-2	CASSQGDTQYF